Detailed here is one T cell receptor (beta chain). Its antigen is unidentified. By UMI-labeled 5' RACE, the TCR beta libraries were made. For each CDR3 protein, TCRdb gives one entry from its re-call of the 5' RACE reads, without DNA. This sample's table reports 5,000 to 8,000 distinct CDR3 sequences. CDR3 size: 15 residues. Germline V gene sequence: CDR1 SEHNR, CDR2 FQNEAQ (reference sequence). TPEX cells were early memory CD8+ T cells (CCR7+ PD-1+ TIGIT+) that had exhausted-like traits. RNA was isolated from duplicate vials, each containing about 150,000 sorted CD8+ T cells, for every subset. The data originate from a study of human CD8 memory T cell subsets. Findings and caveats of the study: Chao1 estimates suggested higher diversity in stem-like memory T cells than in precursor exhausted T cells.

V gene TRBV7-9 combines with J gene TRBJ1-4; TCRdb returns TRBD1, unconfirmable since there is no DNA. This TCR derives from a human donor in good health. The specimen was CD8+ T cells from PBMCs. CDR3 residues: CASSDRTGELEKLFF.